This T cell receptor (beta chain) was profiled in a study of blood T cell repertoires in COVID-19. Whole-study context: From the United States, Italy and Spain came samples of acute and convalescent COVID-19. Nucleic acid was either cDNA or gDNA, and it came from T cells, B-cell-depleted T cells, or PBMCs.

Data came from immunoSEQ multiplex PCR; TCRdb stores just in-frame clones and leaves some out. The table shows fewer than 150,000 clones, with about 86% occurring only once. The V end was cut by 0 bases, the J end by 4 bases, with 7 bases between. The CDR3 consists of 13 residues. Germline CDR1 reads SGDLS; CDR2 reads YYNGEE. J is TRBJ1-2 and V is TRBV9; D ambiguous. This clonotype was obtained from a woman aged 45-65 years who had recovered from COVID-19. The sequencing sample was made of peripheral blood. CDR3: CASSVAQSYGYTF. The CDR3 region has the DNA TGTGCCAGCAGCGTAGCACAGAGCTATGGCTACACCTTC.